The 21 T cell receptor beta chains given below trace back to one sample, sequenced in a study of PD-1 blockade in classical Hodgkin lymphoma. Produced via immunoSEQ multiplex PCR; TCRdb's table is partial and in-frame only. The sample carries 30,000 to 45,000 clones, more than 65% recorded once. Each patient relapsed following autologous stem cell transplantation, and prior brentuximab vedotin exposure differed. This material consisted of peripheral blood mononuclear cells (PBMCs), taken before the second cycle of nivolumab. The receptors stem from a human donor with classical Hodgkin lymphoma.

Points on this clone: The DNA is left out, because the CDR3 cannot be placed on it with certainty; the CDR3 is given as TCRdb lists it. The rearrangement links TRBV4-2 to TRBJ2-3; the table's D call of TRBD2 was not tested on the DNA. Counting both end residues, the CDR3 totals 18 amino acids. Germline loops: CDR1 LGHNA, CDR2 YNFKEQ. The CDR3 here is CASSPSTSGGTRLDTQYF.

This clone came up a few times. The chain links TRBV15 to TRBJ1-1, with D hard to call. The ends were cut back, 5 bases at V and 4 bases at J, with 14 bases in the middle. The CDR3 sequence is 14 residues long. Per germline, CDR1 LNHNV and CDR2 YYDKDF (reference sequence). CDR3 in DNA: TGTGCCACCAGCGCTATGCGGGGATTCACTGAAGCTTTCTTT. Its protein is CATSAMRGFTEAFF.

The chain links TRBV9 to TRBJ1-5, with 7 bases identical to TRBD1. In germline, CDR1 is SGDLS, CDR2 YYNGEE. The CDR3 covers 15 residues. V shed 0 bases and J 4 bases; nucleotides not matched to a gene: 4. The CDR3 is CASSVDPGGNQPQHF. Written as DNA, the CDR3 is TGTGCCAGCAGCGTAGATCCAGGGGGGAATCAGCCCCAGCATTTT.

V and J are TRBV5-1 and TRBJ1-4; D unresolved. In germline, CDR1 is SGHRS, CDR2 YFSETQ. The CDR3 sequence is 13 residues long. V was clipped by 5 bases and J by 4 bases, with 9 bases between them. The CDR3 sequence is CASRETNNEKLFF. CDR3 nucleotide sequence: TGCGCCAGCAGGGAGACGAATAATGAAAAACTGTTTTTT.

The genes are TRBV28 and TRBJ2-7; 10 bases line up with TRBD1. The length of the CDR3 is 15 residues. With V trimmed by 6 bases and J by 4 bases, 9 bases remained unmatched. From germline, CDR1 is MDHEN and CDR2 SYDVKM. Here the CDR3 DNA reads TGTGCCAGCAGCCCGACTTTGGACAGGGGGTACGAGCAGTACTTC. As protein: CASSPTLDRGYEQYF. Supplemented by reference TRBV28 and TRBJ2-7, the full variable domain reads DVKVTQSSRYLVKRTGEKVFLECVQDMDHENMFWYRQDPGLGLRLIYFSYDVKMKEKGDIPEGYSVSREKKERFSLILESASTNQTSMYLCASSPTLDRGYEQYFGPGTRLTVT.

In this sample, this clone turned up once. The chain employs TRBV10-3 and TRBJ1-2, with TRBD1 identical over 10 bases. CDR3 size: 18 residues. Germline loops: CDR1 ENHRY, CDR2 SYGVKD. With 0 bases clipped from V and 3 bases from J, the junction kept 10 bases outside the gene matches. Here the CDR3 reads CAISESPTGTGAHYGYTF. The CDR3 bases are TGTGCCATCAGTGAGTCCCCAACCGGGACAGGGGCCCACTATGGCTACACCTTC.

V usage is TRBV19 and J usage is TRBJ1-6, with 7 bases aligning to TRBD1. The length of the CDR3 is 15 residues. The V segment lost 5 bases and the J segment 6 bases; nucleotides outside the gene matches: 7. CDR1 and CDR2 (germline): LNHDA, SQIVND (reference sequence). Here the CDR3 reads CASSPQGLGNSPLHF. CDR3 bases: TGTGCCAGTAGTCCACAGGGGTTAGGTAATTCACCCCTCCACTTT.

This rearrangement joins TRBV30 to TRBJ1-5; 7 bases align to TRBD1. CDR1 is GTSNPN, CDR2 SVGIG, per germline (reference sequence). The CDR3 has 13 amino acids. The trim removed 1 base at V and 6 bases at J, leaving 3 bases unmatched. The CDR3 bases are TGTGCCTGGAGTGAACAGGGGCTTCAGCCCCAGCATTTT. Its protein is CAWSEQGLQPQHF. Together with reference TRBV30 and TRBJ1-5, the CDR3 gives the full variable domain: SQTIHQWPATLVQPVGSPLSLECTVEGTSNPNLYWYRQAAGRGLQLLFYSVGIGQISSEVPQNLSASRPQDRQFILSSKKLLLSDSGFYLCAWSEQGLQPQHFGDGTRLSIL.

The chain couples TRBV7-3 to TRBJ2-1; possible D gene TRBD2, 5 bases. CDR1 and CDR2 from the germline V gene are SGHTA and FQGTGA. Trimming shortened V by 6 bases and J by 0 bases, and 12 bases separated the two germline ends. The CDR3 runs to 15 residues. For the CDR3, the DNA is TGTGCCAGCAGTCAGGACTCCAACTCCTACAATGAGCAGTTCTTC. Its translation is CASSQDSNSYNEQFF.

The chain combines TRBV2 with TRBJ1-1; no clear D gene. This CDR3 region has 14 residues. V was cut by 5 bases and J by 1 base, with 11 bases left in between. Germline CDR1 reads SNHLY; CDR2 reads FYNNEI. The CDR3 reads CASSTLVTNTEAFF. The CDR3 DNA reads TGTGCCAGCAGTACTTTAGTTACGAACACTGAAGCTTTCTTT. Based on the CDR3 plus reference TRBV2 and TRBJ1-1, the full variable domain is EPEVTQTPSHQVTQMGQEVILRCVPISNHLYFYWYRQILGQKVEFLVSFYNNEISEKSEIFDDQFSVERPDGSNFTLKIRSTKLEDSAMYFCASSTLVTNTEAFFGQGTRLTVV.

V is TRBV6-1 and J is TRBJ2-7; D possibly corresponds to TRBD2 (5 bases). Trimming left V 7 bases short and J 5 bases short, with 15 bases between. Germline V gives CDR1 MNHNS, CDR2 SASEGT. This CDR3 has 13 amino acids. The CDR3 reads CASTPRASHEQYF. The CDR3 DNA is TGTGCCAGCACTCCCCGGGCTAGCCACGAGCAGTACTTC.

The chain joins TRBV10-3 to TRBJ2-7; 8 bases line up with TRBD1. Per the germline V gene, CDR1 is ENHRY and CDR2 is SYGVKD. CDR3 length: 14 amino acids. V shed 10 bases, J shed 5 bases, and the junction held 13 bases outside the gene matches. Written as DNA, the CDR3 is TGTGCCACCACGAACACTAAGACAGGGGACGAGCAGTACTTC. Amino acids: CATTNTKTGDEQYF.

The rearrangement uses TRBV19 and TRBJ2-7, with 7 positions matching TRBD1. V lost 8 bases and J lost 2; bases outside the gene matches: 12. The germline V gene has CDR1 LNHDA and CDR2 SQIVND (reference sequence). This CDR3 has 15 amino acids. CDR3 nucleotides: TGTGCCAGTTCCGTCCCGGGACAGTCGACCTACGAGCAGTACTTC. Amino acids: CASSVPGQSTYEQYF.

The chain is built from TRBV7-2 and TRBJ2-1; D ambiguous. CDR1 SGHTA and CDR2 FQGNSA come from the germline V gene. CDR3 size: 15 residues. Trimming shortened V by 1 base and J by 4 bases, and 11 bases separated the two germline ends. As DNA, the CDR3 is TGTGCCAGCAGCTTAGATAGGGCCTATTACAATGAGCAGTTCTTC. Its translation is CASSLDRAYYNEQFF.

The rearrangement links TRBV7-2 to TRBJ2-3, with D tentatively TRBD1 or TRBD2 (5 bases each). The CDR3 is made up of 13 amino acids. V lost 10 bases and J 2 bases, leaving 13 bases between the germline ends. The germline CDR1 and CDR2 sequences are SGHTA and FQGNSA. DNA for the CDR3: TGTGCCACAGACAGCGGACACACAGATACGCAGTATTTT. Translation gives CATDSGHTDTQYF.

This chain links TRBV11-2 with TRBJ1-5; a weak D match, TRBD1 (6 bases). The V end lost 3 bases, the J end lost 0 bases, and 18 bases lay between the germline ends. CDR3 length: 18 residues. Germline V lookup: CDR1 SGHAT, CDR2 FQNNGV. For the CDR3, the DNA is TGTGCCAGCAGCTTCGAAAGACAGGATATTAATAGCAATCAGCCCCAGCATTTT. It yields the protein CASSFERQDINSNQPQHF. The full variable domain, completed using reference TRBV11-2 and TRBJ1-5, is EAGVAQSPRYKIIEKRQSVAFWCNPISGHATLYWYQQILGQGPKLLIQFQNNGVVDDSQLPKDRFSAERLKGVDSTLKIQPAKLEDSAVYLCASSFERQDINSNQPQHFGDGTRLSIL.

The chain combines TRBV6-6 with TRBJ1-1, with 8 bases that match TRBD1. Germline CDR1 is MNHNY and CDR2 is SVGAGI (reference sequence). The length of the CDR3 is 14 residues. The V and J ends lost 0 bases and 10 bases, in that order; junction bases with no gene match: 7. As DNA, the CDR3 is TGTGCCAGCAGTTACTCGCCGGGACAGGCCTTAGCTTTCTTT. Protein product: CASSYSPGQALAFF.

In its sample, this clone was seen a few times. V and J are TRBV13 and TRBJ2-3; 7 positions match TRBD2. The V gene's germline CDR1 is PRHDT and CDR2 FYEKMQ (reference sequence). V shed 5 bases, J shed 4 bases, and the junction held 9 bases outside the gene matches. This CDR3 comprises 15 residues. The CDR3 loop reads CASSPGGPAPDTQYF. CDR3 coding DNA: TGTGCCAGCAGCCCGGGGGGACCCGCGCCAGATACGCAGTATTTT.

J is TRBJ1-4 and V is TRBV5-1, with a weak D call TRBD1 (6 bases). Germline lookup yields CDR1 SGHRS and CDR2 YFSETQ. Trimming pared 0 bases from V and 6 bases from J, leaving 12 bases between. The CDR3 extends over 15 amino acids. This chain's CDR3 is CASSLAVGAHEKLFF. For the CDR3, the DNA is TGCGCCAGCAGCTTGGCCGTGGGGGCTCATGAAAAACTGTTTTTT.

This chain connects TRBV19 to TRBJ2-2, with 7 bases lining up with TRBD1. The trim removed 6 bases at V and 4 bases at J, leaving 5 bases unmatched. Per the germline V gene, CDR1 is LNHDA and CDR2 is SQIVND (reference sequence). The CDR3 has 14 amino acids. The DNA for the CDR3 is TGTGCCAGTAGATGGGACAGCTCCACCGGGGAGCTGTTTTTT. This translates into CASRWDSSTGELFF.

The chain carries TRBV12-5 and TRBJ2-3; D is possibly TRBD2 (5 bases). The CDR3 loop spans 14 amino acids. Trimming removed 2 bases from V and 5 bases from J, with 11 bases in between. The germline CDR1 and CDR2 sequences are LGHNT and FRNRAP. The CDR3 DNA reads as TGTGCTAGTGGTTTGTTGCCGGGGAGAGATACGCAGTATTTT. Encoded protein: CASGLLPGRDTQYF.